This T cell receptor (beta chain) was sequenced during a study of regulatory T cells in long-lasting Graves disease. Overall study findings and caveats: Persistent disease showed a preference for TRBV28, TRBJ1-2 and TRBJ2-5.

This clonotype was detected many times. The antigen remains undetermined. Time point indicated: newly diagnosed GD, antithyroid drugs for less than 3 months. PBMC-extracted RNA yielded the TCR library. The CDR3 extends over 12 amino acids. Deletions cut 4 bases from V and 6 bases from J, with 10 bases between. To make TCR beta libraries, researchers used iRepertoire HTBI primers and Arm-PCR of CDR3 regions. Each CDR3 protein gets one entry after TCRdb re-called the multiplex PCR reads with MiXCR. The sample consists of around 500,000 distinct CDR3 sequences, approximately 13% of them appearing once. This sample was also put to use in a study of T cells in Graves' hyperthyroidism and ophthalmopathy. From that study: Initially, a first-round RT-PCR of the TCR CDR3 employed the HTBI primer set.

This chain joins TRBV12-3 or TRBV12-4 and TRBJ2-7; the D gene is possibly TRBD2 (5 bases). The TCR originated in a young man with Graves disease. Sequences were derived from peripheral blood mononuclear cells (PBMCs), sampled at new diagnosis, from a patient treated with antithyroid drugs. The CDR3 nucleotides are TGTGCCAGCAGTTCTAGCCGGGGCGAGCAGTACTTC. It specifies CASSSSRGEQYF.